These T cell receptor beta chains were read from a single sample in a study of shared T cell receptors in the human thymus. Profiled with immunoSEQ multiplex PCR; TCRdb holds only in-frame clones, not every one. The sample comprises some 700,000 clones, 85% to 90% of which are singletons, and 0.0085% to 0.012% rests with the top ten. The data were also submitted as part of a second study, on human thymus T cells.

Sequencing used thymocytes. These TCRs come from a boy under three years old with a congenital heart defect. Each CDR3 is given with its conserved first and last residue. The listing skips clone size in some rows; elsewhere it reads once, few, many or a size class.

v_gene,abundance,CDR3aa
TRBV29-1,.,CSVEDRDAGTQNTEAFF
TRBV7-9,.,CASSHTGQGNTEAFF
TRBV5-1,.,CASSKKKDRGNGDEQFF
TRBV27,.,CASSHSLGTENNEQFF
TRBV27,.,CASSLRQGSNTGELFF
TRBV5-6,.,CASSVGIAGGPGEQFF
TRBV6-5,.,CASSPGLAGEGVQYF
TRBV28,.,CAATPGSTDTQYF
TRBV27,.,CASSSSYEQYF
TRBV9,.,CASSVGLWGDLRSGNTIYF
TRBV10-3,.,CAISVKETSGNTDTQYF
TRBV2,.,CASTGIQETQYF
TRBV30,.,CAWRGGTSGYEQYF
TRBV29-1,.,CSVRRHTNTEAFF
TRBV5-1,few,CASRITSGSTDTQYF
TRBV4-1,.,CASSQVGQGLTSNQPQHF
TRBV11-1,.,CASSLDWRSRRADTQYF